Each of the 28 T cell receptor beta chains below was sequenced from the same sample in a study of blood T cell repertoires in COVID-19. Profiled with immunoSEQ multiplex PCR; TCRdb holds only in-frame clones, not every one. This sample has some 57,000 clones, with 85% found just once. The specimen was peripheral blood. The receptors shown here come from a human donor in a cohort sampled during active COVID-19.

The V and J genes are TRBV28 and TRBJ1-4; 7 nucleotides agree with TRBD1. CDR3 length: 16 amino acids. J was trimmed by 5 bases and V by 5 bases; bases with no gene match: 11. CDR1 is MDHEN, CDR2 SYDVKM, per germline. CDR3 in amino acids: CASSHSGTAKNEKLFF. The CDR3 bases are TGTGCCAGCAGTCATTCTGGGACAGCCAAGAATGAAAAACTGTTTTTT.

The chain employs TRBV5-4 and TRBJ2-1, with 9 bases matching TRBD1. Trimming took 4 bases from V and 4 from J; bases not matched to a gene: 6. Germline CDR1 and CDR2: SGHNT and YYREEE (reference sequence). The CDR3 runs 15 residues. In nucleotides, the CDR3 is TGTGCCAGCAGCCGGGGACAGGGAATTTACAATGAGCAGTTCTTC. This codes for CASSRGQGIYNEQFF.

The genes are TRBV7-9 and TRBJ2-5; 7 nucleotides match TRBD2. The J segment lost 7 bases and the V segment lost 4 bases, leaving 24 bases of the junction unmatched. This CDR3 has 19 residues. Germline V gives CDR1 SEHNR, CDR2 FQNEAQ (reference sequence). The CDR3 DNA reads TGTGCCAGCAGCTCGCAGGAATCTAGCGGCGCACTAACCCGGTGGACCCAGTACTTC. It specifies CASSSQESSGALTRWTQYF.

This chain uses TRBV4-2 with TRBJ2-7; 11 nucleotides line up with TRBD2. Germline CDR1 reads LGHNA; CDR2 reads YNFKEQ. Unmatched junction bases numbered 2, after V lost 0 bases and J lost 4 bases. CDR3 length: 15 amino acids. The CDR3 loop reads CASSQEGTSGYEQYF. CDR3 sequence (DNA): TGTGCCAGCAGCCAAGAAGGGACTAGCGGATACGAGCAGTACTTC.

The chain carries TRBV2 and TRBJ1-2, with a weak D call TRBD1 (6 bases). Trimming removed 7 bases at V and 0 bases at J, with 15 bases between. CDR1 is SNHLY, CDR2 FYNNEI, per germline. This CDR3 has 15 amino acids. The CDR3 protein is CASTPDRPSNYGYTF. In DNA, the CDR3 is TGTGCCAGCACCCCGGACAGACCATCTAACTATGGCTACACCTTC.

The V and J genes are TRBV29-1 and TRBJ2-1, with 15 nucleotides matching TRBD2. CDR3 length equals 18 residues. V dropped 6 bases and J dropped 2; count of bases not matched to a gene: 11. Germline lookup yields CDR1 SQVTM and CDR2 ANQGSEA. Here the CDR3 reads CSVHGGTSGRSPYNEQFF. CDR3 DNA sequence: TGCAGCGTCCACGGGGGGACTAGCGGGAGGTCCCCCTACAATGAGCAGTTCTTC.

This chain connects TRBV30 to TRBJ1-1; D is ambiguous. Germline V gene sequence: CDR1 GTSNPN, CDR2 SVGIG (reference sequence). CDR3 length: 12 amino acids. V lost 7 bases and J 1 base, leaving 10 bases between the germline ends. The CDR3 DNA reads TGTGCCTACCCGGGAGCGAACACTGAAGCTTTCTTT. Translation: CAYPGANTEAFF.

The V gene is TRBV11-2, the J gene TRBJ2-1; 12 bases map to TRBD2. This CDR3 contains 17 residues. Losses at the gene ends were 4 bases for V and 2 bases for J; bases not matched to a gene: 6. Germline CDR1 is SGHAT and CDR2 is FQNNGV. Here the CDR3 reads CASSSLSSGRAYNEQFF. DNA of the CDR3: TGTGCCAGCAGCTCGCTCTCTAGCGGGAGGGCCTACAATGAGCAGTTCTTC.

The chain employs TRBV7-9 and TRBJ2-7; TRBD1 agrees at 8 bases. CDR1 SEHNR and CDR2 FQNEAQ come from the germline V gene (reference sequence). V dropped 5 bases and J dropped 6; count of bases not matched to a gene: 3. This CDR3 spans 12 amino acids. The CDR3 coding sequence is TGTGCCAGCAGCCCCGGGACAGGCGAGCAGTACTTC. Its translation is CASSPGTGEQYF.

The chain joins TRBV6-5 to TRBJ2-5; the D gene is possibly TRBD1 (6 bases). Germline V lookup: CDR1 MNHEY, CDR2 SVGAGI. The CDR3 covers 13 residues. V was shortened by 8 bases and J by 2 bases, with 12 bases between the two germline ends. The CDR3 DNA follows: TGTGCCAGCTCCCGGACAGTACAAGAGACCCAGTACTTC. This codes for CASSRTVQETQYF.

The genes are TRBV28 and TRBJ2-4; weak D call: TRBD1 (5 bases). The CDR3 consists of 17 residues. V was shortened by 7 bases and J by 1 base, with 20 bases between the two germline ends. Germline loops: CDR1 MDHEN, CDR2 SYDVKM. This CDR3 reads CASNQGVQTLAKNIQYF. As DNA, the CDR3 is TGTGCCAGCAATCAAGGGGTCCAGACTTTGGCCAAAAACATTCAGTACTTC. The full variable domain, in which reference TRBV28 and TRBJ2-4 provide the parts outside the CDR3, is DVKVTQSSRYLVKRTGEKVFLECVQDMDHENMFWYRQDPGLGLRLIYFSYDVKMKEKGDIPEGYSVSREKKERFSLILESASTNQTSMYLCASNQGVQTLAKNIQYFGAGTRLSVL.

The rearrangement links TRBV9 to TRBJ1-6; 8 nucleotides line up with TRBD1. Losses at the gene ends were 4 bases for V and 7 bases for J; bases not matched to a gene: 4. Germline-derived CDR1 and CDR2 are SGDLS and YYNGEE. The CDR3 runs to 14 residues. The CDR3 sequence is CASSSTGGNSPLHF. The CDR3 bases are TGTGCCAGCAGCTCAACAGGGGGGAATTCACCCCTCCACTTT.

The gene calls are TRBV7-3 and TRBJ2-1; possible D gene TRBD2, 5 bases. Germline V gene lookup returns CDR1 SGHTA and CDR2 FQGTGA. The CDR3 covers 14 residues. Trimming removed 0 bases from V and 4 bases from J, with 7 bases in between. The CDR3: CASSLTGVYNEQFF. CDR3 sequence (DNA): TGTGCCAGCAGCTTAACGGGAGTATACAATGAGCAGTTCTTC.

The chain uses TRBV3-1 (or the pseudogene TRBV3-2) and TRBJ1-6, with unresolved D. Germline-derived CDR1 and CDR2 are LGHDT and YNNKEL (reference sequence). The CDR3 sequence is 16 residues long. V lost 5 bases to trimming and J lost 7 bases, with 18 bases between them. The CDR3 region is CASSLRALTGNSPLHF. In DNA form, the CDR3 reads TGTGCCAGCAGCTTAAGGGCCTTAACGGGGAATTCACCCCTCCACTTT.

The chain carries TRBV20-1 and TRBJ2-1, with D possibly being TRBD2 (6 bases). The CDR3 spans 11 residues. V was trimmed by 7 bases and J by 8 bases, leaving 12 bases between them. Germline V CDR1 and CDR2: DFQATT, SNEGSKA (reference sequence). The CDR3 reads CSGGDHHEQFF. The CDR3 DNA is TGCAGTGGGGGGGATCACCATGAGCAGTTCTTC.

The J gene is TRBJ1-2, the V gene TRBV7-9, with 10 bases fitting TRBD1. The ends lost 5 bases at V and 7 bases at J; junction bases unmatched: 7. Per the germline V gene, CDR1 is SEHNR and CDR2 is FQNEAQ (reference sequence). This CDR3 has 14 amino acids. The CDR3 DNA reads TGTGCCAGCAGCATTGGACAGGGGGTCGGTGGCTACACCTTC. Amino acids: CASSIGQGVGGYTF. The full variable domain, with the rest looked up from reference TRBV7-9 and TRBJ1-2, is DTGVSQNPRHKITKRGQNVTFRCDPISEHNRLYWYRQTLGQGPEFLTYFQNEAQLEKSRLLSDRFSAERPKGSFSTLEIQRTEQGDSAMYLCASSIGQGVGGYTFGSGTRLTVV.

The V call is TRBV19, the J call TRBJ1-5, with TRBD1 as a possible D gene (5 bases). This CDR3 region has 20 residues. From germline, CDR1 is LNHDA and CDR2 SQIVND (reference sequence). V was shortened by 0 bases and J by 2 bases, with 23 bases between the two germline ends. The CDR3 spells CASSIDAGIRHFGGNQPQHF. Here the CDR3 DNA reads TGTGCCAGTAGTATAGATGCAGGGATTAGGCATTTCGGTGGCAATCAGCCCCAGCATTTT.

In this sample, this clone turned up a few times. The rearrangement uses TRBV19 and TRBJ1-5; D possibly corresponds to TRBD1 (6 bases). Trimming pared 8 bases from V and 6 bases from J, leaving 26 bases between. The CDR3 totals 17 residues. Germline loops: CDR1 LNHDA, CDR2 SQIVND (reference sequence). CDR3 protein: CASSLVPPQGIGQPQHF. DNA of the CDR3: TGTGCCAGTTCGCTAGTCCCGCCTCAGGGGATCGGTCAGCCCCAGCATTTT.

V and J are TRBV6-5 and TRBJ2-3; tentative D call: TRBD1 (6 bases). V lost 6 bases and J lost 2, with 15 bases in between. Germline CDR1 and CDR2: MNHEY and SVGAGI. The CDR3 consists of 15 residues. CDR3 bases: TGTGCCAGCAGCTTCGGGACACCTCTCACAGATACGCAGTATTTT. Translation gives CASSFGTPLTDTQYF.

A word on this clone: A read error may produce the germline difference seen at one junction end. This chain uses TRBV7-9 with TRBJ2-3; D is possibly TRBD2 (5 bases). CDR1 is SEHNR, CDR2 FQNEAQ, per germline (reference sequence). This CDR3 is 13 amino acids long. The DNA of the CDR3 is TGTGCCAGCAGCTTAGTGCTTCGGGGAACTGACTCTTTT. Translation gives CASSLVLRGTDSF.

The CDR3, as DNA: TGTGCCAGCAGCGTATTGGACAGTAGCACAGATACGCAGTATTTT. Its protein product is CASSVLDSSTDTQYF. The V call is TRBV9, the J call TRBJ2-3; D is possibly TRBD1 (6 bases). V lost 1 base to trimming and J lost 0 bases, with 9 bases between them. The CDR3 totals 15 residues. The germline V gene has CDR1 SGDLS and CDR2 YYNGEE. The full variable domain, in which reference TRBV9 and TRBJ2-3 provide the parts outside the CDR3, is DSGVTQTPKHLITATGQRVTLRCSPRSGDLSVYWYQQSLDQGLQFLIQYYNGEERAKGNILERFSAQQFPDLHSELNLSSLELGDSALYFCASSVLDSSTDTQYFGPGTRLTVL.

The chain joins TRBV2 to TRBJ2-3, with TRBD1 matching over 8 bases. The CDR3 sequence is 15 residues long. CDR1 SNHLY and CDR2 FYNNEI come from the germline V gene. V was clipped by 6 bases and J by 4 bases; unmatched bases: 9. CDR3 amino acids: CASRETGAGSDTQYF. CDR3 coding DNA: TGTGCCAGCAGAGAGACAGGGGCTGGATCAGATACGCAGTATTTT.

This clone has at least ten counts. The V gene is TRBV30, the J gene TRBJ2-7, with 10 bases lining up with TRBD1. Germline V gene lookup returns CDR1 GTSNPN and CDR2 SVGIG (reference sequence). Trimming at V came to 1 base and at J to 2 bases, leaving 5 bases not matched to a gene. The CDR3 is 15 amino acids. The CDR3 DNA reads TGTGCCTGGAGTGGGAGACAGGGGGCCGCCTACGAGCAGTACTTC. Translation: CAWSGRQGAAYEQYF.

V is TRBV11-3 and J is TRBJ2-2; possibly TRBD1 for D (6 bases). Germline V gives CDR1 SGHNT, CDR2 YENEEA. This CDR3 contains 17 residues. Deletions cut 5 bases from V and 0 bases from J, with 16 bases between. CDR3 coding DNA: TGTGCCAGCAGCGTAAACCCGGGACACACGAACACCGGGGAGCTGTTTTTT. Translation gives CASSVNPGHTNTGELFF.

Notes on this clone: The sample holds other DNA sequences that translate to the same CDR3. The chain uses TRBV5-1 and TRBJ2-5; a weak D match, TRBD1 (5 bases). The germline CDR1 and CDR2 sequences are SGHRS and YFSETQ. V dropped 0 bases and J dropped 3 bases, with 9 bases sitting between them. CDR3 length: 14 residues. The CDR3 loop reads CASSLGQGKETQYF. DNA of the CDR3: TGCGCCAGCAGCTTGGGCCAGGGCAAAGAGACCCAGTACTTC.

This chain connects TRBV3-1 (or the pseudogene TRBV3-2) to TRBJ2-7; TRBD2 agrees at 7 bases. The CDR3 covers 15 residues. Germline V gene sequence: CDR1 LGHDT, CDR2 YNNKEL (reference sequence). V gave up 0 bases and J gave up 3 bases; unmatched junction bases: 5. The CDR3 DNA is TGTGCCAGCAGCCAAGATCTAGCGGAATTCTACGAGCAGTACTTC. Amino acids: CASSQDLAEFYEQYF.

The chain has TRBV3-1 (or the pseudogene TRBV3-2) and TRBJ1-1; D might be TRBD1 (5 bases). Trimming pared 3 bases from V and 1 base from J, leaving 9 bases between. There are 14 residues in the CDR3. Germline assignment: CDR1 LGHDT and CDR2 YNNKEL (reference sequence). CDR3 sequence reads: CASSQTQGNTEAFF. In DNA form, the CDR3 reads TGTGCCAGCAGCCAGACCCAGGGGAACACTGAAGCTTTCTTT.

The V call is TRBV5-1, the J call TRBJ2-2, with TRBD2 matching over 7 bases. Germline CDR1 SGHRS, CDR2 YFSETQ. The CDR3 contains 17 residues. The ends lost 4 bases at V and 1 base at J; junction bases unmatched: 10. The DNA of the CDR3 is TGCGCCAGCAGCAAAAATCGGGGGGATCGGAACACCGGGGAGCTGTTTTTT. It translates to CASSKNRGDRNTGELFF.